Sequencing of this T cell receptor beta chain was carried out in a study of technical replicates of blood from a few donors. TCRdb keeps only in-frame clones here, not all; method: immunoSEQ multiplex PCR. The repertoire includes about 44,000 clones, almost 97% of them detected once, and approximately 0.37% sits in the top ten. The V and J ends lost 3 bases and 2 bases respectively, with 2 bases between them. This CDR3 comprises 11 residues. Germline V gene data show CDR1 as MDHEN and CDR2 as SYDVKM. The sequencing sample was made of T cells isolated from PBMCs. This chain links TRBV28 with TRBJ2-7; D gene unclear. The receptor comes from a human donor in good health. CDR3 region: CASSFAYEQYF. Written as DNA, the CDR3 is TGTGCCAGCAGTTTCGCCTACGAGCAGTACTTC.